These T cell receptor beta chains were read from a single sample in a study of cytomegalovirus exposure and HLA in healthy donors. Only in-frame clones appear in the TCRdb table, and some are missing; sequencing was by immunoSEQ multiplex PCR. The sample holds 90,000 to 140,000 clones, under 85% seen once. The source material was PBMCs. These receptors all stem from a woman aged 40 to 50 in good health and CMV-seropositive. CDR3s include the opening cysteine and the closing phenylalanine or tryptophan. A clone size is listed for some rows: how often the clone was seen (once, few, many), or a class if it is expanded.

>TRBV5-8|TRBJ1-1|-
CASSLVRGAFMNTEAFF
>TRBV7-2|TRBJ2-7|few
CASSFDRATYEQYF
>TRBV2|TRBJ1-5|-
CASSIHRGTSNQPQHF
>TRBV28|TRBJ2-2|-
CASSTNSYTGELFF
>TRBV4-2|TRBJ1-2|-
CASSQDGTGSYGYTF
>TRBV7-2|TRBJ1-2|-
CASSLDRSRGYGYTF
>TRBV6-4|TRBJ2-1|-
CASSYSGTSGRQFF
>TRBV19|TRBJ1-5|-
CASSIGRGSPRNQPQHF
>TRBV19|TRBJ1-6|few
CASKALSSPLHF
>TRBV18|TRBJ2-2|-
CASSPVQSNTGELFF
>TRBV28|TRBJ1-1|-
CASSLRQGSEAFF
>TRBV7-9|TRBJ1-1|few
CASSLGTANTEAFF
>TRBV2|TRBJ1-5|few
CASSDLTGNQPQHF
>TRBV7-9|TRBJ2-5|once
CASSAWGLAGGPGTQYF
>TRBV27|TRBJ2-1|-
CASSLAGVMEQFF
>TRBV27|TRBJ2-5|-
CASSPGGGAGETQYF
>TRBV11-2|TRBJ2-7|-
CASGPGRALLPYF
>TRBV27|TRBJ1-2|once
CASSLTGSYGYTF
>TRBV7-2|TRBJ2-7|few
CASSWDTGSYEQYF
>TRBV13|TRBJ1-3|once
CASSLQENTIYF
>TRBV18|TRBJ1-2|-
CASSPSFLGQGYGYTF
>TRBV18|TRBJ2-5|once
CASSPASEKETQYF
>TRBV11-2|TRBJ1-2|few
CASSTTGTGYGYTF
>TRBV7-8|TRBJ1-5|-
CASSLSGTGGAGQPQHF
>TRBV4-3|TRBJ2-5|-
CASSPRLNLAGGLNLYQETQYF
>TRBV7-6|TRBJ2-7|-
CASSRGGTYEQYF
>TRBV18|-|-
CASSPRTSGGYYEQYF
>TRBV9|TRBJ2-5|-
CASSLLASAGTQYF
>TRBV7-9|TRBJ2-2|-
CASSPRTGTGGSGELFF
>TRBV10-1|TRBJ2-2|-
CASSERKTYTENTGELFF
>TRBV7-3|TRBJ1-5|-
CASSSLGGGNQPQHF
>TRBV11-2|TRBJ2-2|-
CASSFSGGPEELFF
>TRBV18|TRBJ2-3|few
CASSPGLAGTSTDTQYF
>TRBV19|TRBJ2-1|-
CASTRTGFINEQFF
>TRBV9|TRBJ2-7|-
CASSDHSTDKPYEQYF
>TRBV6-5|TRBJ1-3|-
CASSYSAGPGNTIYF
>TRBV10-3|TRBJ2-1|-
CAISESSNEQFF
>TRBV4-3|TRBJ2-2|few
CASSQERGGLGTGELFF
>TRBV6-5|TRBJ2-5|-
CASSEGAPGETQYF
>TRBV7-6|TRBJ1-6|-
CASSLWPRGRDSPLHF
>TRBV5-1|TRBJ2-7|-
CASSLDTLGLYEQYF
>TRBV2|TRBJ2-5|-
CASTLGQGARETQYF
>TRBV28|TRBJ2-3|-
CANAKAGEGADTQYF